Listed below are T cell receptor beta chains from one sample, sequenced in a study of control samples from healthy donors and cancer patients. The data were produced by immunoSEQ multiplex PCR, yet TCRdb's version contains in-frame clones alone and is incomplete. The sample holds 150,000 to 200,000 clones, roughly nine tenths seen once. The sequenced sample consisted of blood. The receptors here all came from a woman in her thirties in good health. The CDR3 runs from the conserved cysteine through the conserved F or W. D genes are given only for firm matches. Part of the rows lack a size; the others show once, few, many or a class for expanded clones.

D gene | clone size | J gene | V gene | CDR3 protein | CDR3 DNA
. | . | TRBJ2-5 | TRBV12-3/TRBV12-4 | CASSLLREETQYF | TGTGCCAGCAGTTTATTGAGGGAGGAGACCCAGTACTTC
. | . | TRBJ1-1 | TRBV2 | CASSPQDTEAFF | TGTGCCAGCAGTCCACAGGACACTGAAGCTTTCTTT
. | . | TRBJ2-3 | TRBV2 | CASSEGGGSDTQYF | TGTGCCAGCAGTGAGGGGGGCGGTTCAGATACGCAGTATTTT
. | . | TRBJ2-7 | TRBV7-9 | CASSWATGELDF | TGTGCCAGCAGCTGGGCGACGGGGGAGTTGGACTTC
TRBD1 | . | TRBJ1-1 | TRBV18 | CASSRTGVNTEAFF | TGTGCCAGCTCACGTACAGGGGTGAACACTGAAGCTTTCTTT
. | . | TRBJ2-1 | TRBV4-1 | CASSQDGVRDPYYNEQFF | TGCGCCAGCAGCCAAGATGGGGTCCGGGACCCTTACTACAATGAGCAGTTCTTC
TRBD1 | . | TRBJ1-1 | TRBV2 | CASRAQGVMNTEAFF | TGTGCCAGCAGGGCCCAGGGGGTCATGAACACTGAAGCTTTCTTT
. | . | TRBJ1-3 | TRBV3-1/TRBV3-2 | CASSHRQSGNTIYF | TGTGCCAGCAGCCACCGACAATCTGGAAACACCATATATTTT
TRBD1 | . | TRBJ1-4 | TRBV6-1 | CASSEGTGAVEKLFF | TGTGCCAGCAGTGAAGGGACAGGGGCGGTAGAAAAACTGTTTTTT
. | once | TRBJ2-5 | TRBV21-1 | CASSKGAGGIQETQYF | TGTGCCAGCAGCAAAGGGGCAGGGGGGATCCAAGAGACCCAGTACTTC
TRBD1 | . | TRBJ1-2 | TRBV27 | CASSLSRQGANYGYTF | TGTGCCAGCAGTTTATCGCGCCAGGGGGCTAACTATGGCTACACCTTC
. | few | TRBJ1-1 | TRBV12-3/TRBV12-4 | CASSPGNTEAFF | TGTGCCAGCAGCCCAGGGAACACTGAAGCTTTCTTT
TRBD1 | . | TRBJ1-2 | TRBV7-9 | CASSSRDRVGYTF | TGTGCCAGCAGCTCCCGGGACAGGGTTGGCTACACCTTC
TRBD2 | . | TRBJ2-2 | TRBV4-2 | CASSQEASAGGNTGELFF | TGTGCCAGCAGCCAAGAAGCATCAGCGGGGGGGAACACCGGGGAGCTGTTTTTT
TRBD2 | . | TRBJ2-5 | TRBV7-2 | CASSLGSGRQETQYF | TGTGCCAGCAGCTTGGGTAGCGGGCGACAAGAGACCCAGTACTTC
. | . | TRBJ2-2 | TRBV6-4 | CASSRTNTGELFF | TGTGCCAGCAGTCGGACGAACACCGGGGAGCTGTTTTTT
TRBD1 | once | TRBJ2-2 | TRBV5-1 | CASSFGTGGANTGELFF | TGCGCCAGCAGCTTTGGGACAGGGGGCGCGAACACCGGGGAGCTGTTTTTT
TRBD1 | . | TRBJ2-1 | TRBV19 | CASRDRGHNEQFF | TGTGCCAGTAGGGACAGGGGGCATAATGAGCAGTTCTTC
. | once | TRBJ1-2 | TRBV19 | CASSYIRTGIHYGYTF | TGTGCCAGTAGCTATATACGCACAGGTATCCACTATGGCTACACCTTC
. | . | TRBJ1-6 | TRBV6-5 | CASSYIVVNSPLHF | TGTGCCAGCAGTTACATAGTCGTTAATTCACCCCTCCACTTT
. | . | TRBJ1-4 | TRBV19 | CASSILGPIEKLFF | TGTGCCAGTAGTATTCTCGGGCCGATTGAAAAACTGTTTTTT
. | few | TRBJ1-4 | TRBV14 | CASSQDRGTTEKLFF | TGTGCCAGCAGCCAAGATAGGGGGACAACTGAAAAACTGTTTTTT
. | . | TRBJ2-1 | TRBV7-7 | CASSLAGSGGEQFF | TGTGCCAGCAGCTTAGCGGGCAGTGGGGGTGAGCAGTTCTTC
TRBD2 | . | TRBJ2-1 | TRBV4-3 | CASSQVGREGPEQFF | TGCGCCAGCAGCCAAGTCGGGCGGGAGGGCCCTGAGCAGTTCTTC
TRBD2 | . | TRBJ2-7 | TRBV29-1 | CSVEDETSGTYEQYF | TGCAGCGTTGAAGATGAGACTAGCGGGACGTACGAGCAGTACTTC
. | . | TRBJ1-5 | TRBV6-4 | CASWELDSNQPQHF | TGTGCCAGCTGGGAGCTCGATAGCAATCAGCCCCAGCATTTT
. | . | TRBJ2-5 | TRBV3-1/TRBV3-2 | CASSQAGGLETQYF | TGTGCCAGCAGCCAAGCGGGGGGCCTGGAGACCCAGTACTTC
. | once | TRBJ2-6 | TRBV28 | CASSSPRAGANVLTF | TGTGCCAGCAGTTCCCCGCGGGCTGGGGCCAACGTCCTGACTTTC
. | once | TRBJ1-2 | TRBV3-1/TRBV3-2 | CASKPRDDYGYTF | TGTGCCAGCAAACCCAGGGACGACTATGGCTACACCTTC
. | . | TRBJ1-5 | TRBV12-3/TRBV12-4 | CASSLMGVQPQHF | TGTGCCAGCAGTTTAATGGGGGTTCAGCCCCAGCATTTT
. | . | TRBJ1-1 | TRBV5-6 | CASSLVNTEAFF | TGTGCCAGCAGCTTAGTGAACACTGAAGCTTTCTTT
. | few | TRBJ2-7 | TRBV6-5 | CASTDSSATYEQYF | TGTGCCAGCACCGACTCTAGCGCCACCTACGAGCAGTACTTC
TRBD1 | . | TRBJ1-1 | TRBV29-1 | CSVDPDRVGTEAFF | TGCAGCGTTGACCCGGACAGGGTGGGCACTGAAGCTTTCTTT
. | . | TRBJ2-1 | TRBV4-3 | CASSQEIRGRAGYEQFF | TGCGCCAGCAGCCAAGAGATTAGGGGGAGGGCCGGTTATGAGCAGTTCTTC
TRBD2 | . | TRBJ2-1 | TRBV19 | CASTFAGGGNNEQFF | TGTGCCAGTACCTTTGCGGGGGGGGGAAACAATGAGCAGTTCTTC
TRBD2 | . | TRBJ2-4 | TRBV5-4 | CASSLTSGGAVKNIQYF | TGTGCCAGCAGCTTGACTAGCGGGGGGGCCGTGAAAAACATTCAGTACTTC
. | . | TRBJ2-7 | TRBV20-1 | CTPRYEQYF | TGCACCCCGCGATACGAGCAGTACTTC
TRBD2 | . | TRBJ2-7 | TRBV7-9 | CASSRLAGGRDEQYF | TGTGCCAGCAGCCGCTTGGCGGGAGGGAGGGACGAGCAGTACTTC
TRBD1 | . | TRBJ1-5 | TRBV6-6 | CASIRQGGQPQHF | TGTGCCAGCATCCGACAGGGGGGTCAGCCCCAGCATTTT
. | . | TRBJ1-2 | TRBV11-2 | CASSLFRANYGYTF | TGTGCCAGCAGCTTATTCAGGGCTAACTATGGCTACACCTTC
TRBD2 | . | TRBJ2-1 | TRBV7-2 | CASSLAATSGSRDEQFF | TGTGCCAGCAGCTTAGCGGCGACTAGCGGGAGTAGGGATGAGCAGTTCTTC
. | . | TRBJ1-3 | TRBV18 | CASSPPGRAGNTIYF | TGTGCCAGCTCACCACCGGGGAGGGCTGGAAACACCATATATTTT
. | . | TRBJ1-2 | TRBV27 | CASRSDGGANYGYTF | TGTGCCAGCAGGTCGGATGGGGGAGCTAACTATGGCTACACCTTC